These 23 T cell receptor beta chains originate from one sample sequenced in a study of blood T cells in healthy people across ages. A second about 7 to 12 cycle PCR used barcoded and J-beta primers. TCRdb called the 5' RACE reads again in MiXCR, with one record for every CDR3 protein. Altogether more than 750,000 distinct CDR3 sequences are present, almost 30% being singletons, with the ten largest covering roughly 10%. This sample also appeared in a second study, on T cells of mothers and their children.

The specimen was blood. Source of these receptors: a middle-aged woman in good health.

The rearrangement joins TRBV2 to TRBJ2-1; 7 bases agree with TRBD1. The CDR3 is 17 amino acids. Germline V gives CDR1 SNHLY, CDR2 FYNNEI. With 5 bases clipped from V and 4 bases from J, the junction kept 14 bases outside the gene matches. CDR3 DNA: TGTGCCAGCAGTAGGCTTAATCCGGGACAGAATTACAATGAGCAGTTCTTC. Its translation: CASSRLNPGQNYNEQFF.

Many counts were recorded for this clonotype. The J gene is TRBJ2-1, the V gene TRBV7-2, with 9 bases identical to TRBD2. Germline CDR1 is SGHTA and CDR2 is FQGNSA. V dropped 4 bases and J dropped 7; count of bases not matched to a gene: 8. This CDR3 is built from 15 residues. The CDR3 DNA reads TGTGCCAGCAGCTATAGCGGGGGTTCGCGGAATGAGCAGTTCTTC. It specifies CASSYSGGSRNEQFF.

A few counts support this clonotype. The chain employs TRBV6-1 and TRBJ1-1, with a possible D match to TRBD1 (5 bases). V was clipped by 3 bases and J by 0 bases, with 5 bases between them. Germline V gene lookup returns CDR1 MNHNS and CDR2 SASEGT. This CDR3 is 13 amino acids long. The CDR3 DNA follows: TGTGCCAGCAGTGACAGGGTGAACACTGAAGCTTTCTTT. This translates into CASSDRVNTEAFF.

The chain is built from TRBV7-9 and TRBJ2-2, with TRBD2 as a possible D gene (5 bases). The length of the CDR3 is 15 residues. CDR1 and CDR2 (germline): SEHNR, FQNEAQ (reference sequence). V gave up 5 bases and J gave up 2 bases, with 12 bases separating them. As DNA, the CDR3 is TGTGCCAGCAGCCCACCGGGAAGCAACACCGGGGAGCTGTTTTTT. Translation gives CASSPPGSNTGELFF. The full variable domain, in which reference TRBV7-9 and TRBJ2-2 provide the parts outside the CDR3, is DTGVSQNPRHKITKRGQNVTFRCDPISEHNRLYWYRQTLGQGPEFLTYFQNEAQLEKSRLLSDRFSAERPKGSFSTLEIQRTEQGDSAMYLCASSPPGSNTGELFFGEGSRLTVL.

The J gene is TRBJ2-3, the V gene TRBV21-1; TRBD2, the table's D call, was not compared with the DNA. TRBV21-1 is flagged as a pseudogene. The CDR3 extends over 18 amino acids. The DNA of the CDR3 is TGTGCCAGCAGCGAAACATTAGCGGGGGCTTCTAGCACAGATACGCAGTATTTT. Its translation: CASSETLAGASSTDTQYF.

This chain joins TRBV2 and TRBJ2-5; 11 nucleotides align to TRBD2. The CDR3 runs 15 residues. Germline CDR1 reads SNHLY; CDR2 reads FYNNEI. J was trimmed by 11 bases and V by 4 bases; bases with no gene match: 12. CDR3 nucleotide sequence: TGTGCCAGCAGTGCCATTAGCGGGGGGGAGGATGAGCAGTACTTC. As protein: CASSAISGGEDEQYF.

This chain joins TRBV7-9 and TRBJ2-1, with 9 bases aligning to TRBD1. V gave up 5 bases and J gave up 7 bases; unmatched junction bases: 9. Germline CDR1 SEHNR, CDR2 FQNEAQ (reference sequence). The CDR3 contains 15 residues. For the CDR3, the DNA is TGTGCCAGCAGCGCCGCCGGGACAGGGCCGAATGAGCAGTTCTTC. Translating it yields CASSAAGTGPNEQFF.

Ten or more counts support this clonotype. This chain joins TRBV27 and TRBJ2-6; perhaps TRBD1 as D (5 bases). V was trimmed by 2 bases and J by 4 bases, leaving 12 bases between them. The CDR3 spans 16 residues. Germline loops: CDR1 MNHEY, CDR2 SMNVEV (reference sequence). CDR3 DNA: TGTGCCAGCAGTTTACTCAAGGGGTCGGGGGCCAACGTCCTGACTTTC. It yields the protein CASSLLKGSGANVLTF.

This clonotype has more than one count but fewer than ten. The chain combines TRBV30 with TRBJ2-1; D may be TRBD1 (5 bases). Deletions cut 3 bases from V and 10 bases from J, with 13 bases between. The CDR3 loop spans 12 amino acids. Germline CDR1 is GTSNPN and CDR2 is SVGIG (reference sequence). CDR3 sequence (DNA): TGTGCCTGGAGGGAGTGGGGCTTGGAGCAGTTCTTC. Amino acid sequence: CAWREWGLEQFF. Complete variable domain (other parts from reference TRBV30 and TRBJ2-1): SQTIHQWPATLVQPVGSPLSLECTVEGTSNPNLYWYRQAAGRGLQLLFYSVGIGQISSEVPQNLSASRPQDRQFILSSKKLLLSDSGFYLCAWREWGLEQFFGPGTRLTVL.

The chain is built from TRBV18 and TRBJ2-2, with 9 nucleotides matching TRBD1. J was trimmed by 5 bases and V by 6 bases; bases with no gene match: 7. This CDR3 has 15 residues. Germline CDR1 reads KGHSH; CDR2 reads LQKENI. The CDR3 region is CASSQQGAQTGELFF. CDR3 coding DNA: TGTGCCAGCTCCCAACAGGGGGCGCAAACCGGGGAGCTGTTTTTT.

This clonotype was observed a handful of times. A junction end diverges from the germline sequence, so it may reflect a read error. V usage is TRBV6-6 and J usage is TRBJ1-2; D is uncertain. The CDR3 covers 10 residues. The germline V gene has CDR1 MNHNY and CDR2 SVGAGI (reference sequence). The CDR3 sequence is CASSNNGYTF. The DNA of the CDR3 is TGTGCCAGCAGTAACAATGGCTACACCTTC.

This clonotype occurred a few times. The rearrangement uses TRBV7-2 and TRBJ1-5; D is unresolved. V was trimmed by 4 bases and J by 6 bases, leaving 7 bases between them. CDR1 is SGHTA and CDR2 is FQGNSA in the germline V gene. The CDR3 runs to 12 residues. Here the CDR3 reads CASSSPPQPQHF. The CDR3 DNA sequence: TGTGCCAGCAGCTCCCCCCCTCAGCCCCAGCATTTT.

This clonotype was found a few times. As DNA, the CDR3 is TGTGCCATCAGTGGGGACACCAATAGAGAGCAGTACTTC. Translated: CAISGDTNREQYF. The rearrangement uses TRBV10-3 and TRBJ2-7; perhaps TRBD1 as D (6 bases). Deletions cut 4 bases from V and 7 bases from J, with 14 bases between. CDR1 ENHRY and CDR2 SYGVKD come from the germline V gene. The CDR3 runs to 13 residues.

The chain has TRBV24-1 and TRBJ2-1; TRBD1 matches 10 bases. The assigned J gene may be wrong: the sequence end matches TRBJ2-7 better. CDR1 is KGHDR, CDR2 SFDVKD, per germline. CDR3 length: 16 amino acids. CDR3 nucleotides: TGTGCCACCAGTGAGAGGGACAGGGGCTCCTACAATGAGCAGTACTTC. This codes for CATSERDRGSYNEQYF.

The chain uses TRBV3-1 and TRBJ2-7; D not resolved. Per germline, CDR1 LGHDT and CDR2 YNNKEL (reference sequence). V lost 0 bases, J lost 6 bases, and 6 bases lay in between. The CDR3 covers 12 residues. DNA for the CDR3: TGTGCCAGCAGCCAAGAATCTTCCGAGCAGTACTTC. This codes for CASSQESSEQYF.

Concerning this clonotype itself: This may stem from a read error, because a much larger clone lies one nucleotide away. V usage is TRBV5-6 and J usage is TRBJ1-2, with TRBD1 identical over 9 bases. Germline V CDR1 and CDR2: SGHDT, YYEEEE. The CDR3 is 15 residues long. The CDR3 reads CASSLEGQGDYDYTF. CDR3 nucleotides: TGTGCCAGCAGCTTGGAGGGACAGGGAGACTATGACTACACCTTC.

The CDR3 loop is CASSLRGAYPRETQYF. In DNA, the CDR3 is TGTGCCAGCAGCTTAAGAGGGGCATACCCTCGGGAGACCCAGTACTTC. The chain couples TRBV7-2 to TRBJ2-5; D assignment may be TRBD1 or TRBD2 (5 bases each). The length of the CDR3 is 16 residues. Germline CDR1 and CDR2: SGHTA and FQGNSA. Deletions cut 2 bases from V and 5 bases from J, with 18 bases between.

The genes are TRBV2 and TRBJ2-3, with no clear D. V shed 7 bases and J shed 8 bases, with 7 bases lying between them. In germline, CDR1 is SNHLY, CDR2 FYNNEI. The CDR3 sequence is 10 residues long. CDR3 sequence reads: CASKMGTQYF. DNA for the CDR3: TGTGCCAGCAAAATGGGTACGCAGTATTTT.

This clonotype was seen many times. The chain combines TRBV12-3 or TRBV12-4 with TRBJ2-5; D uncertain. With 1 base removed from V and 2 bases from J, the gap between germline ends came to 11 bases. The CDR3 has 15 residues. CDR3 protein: CASSLEPGTQETQYF. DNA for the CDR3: TGTGCCAGCAGTTTAGAACCGGGTACTCAAGAGACCCAGTACTTC.

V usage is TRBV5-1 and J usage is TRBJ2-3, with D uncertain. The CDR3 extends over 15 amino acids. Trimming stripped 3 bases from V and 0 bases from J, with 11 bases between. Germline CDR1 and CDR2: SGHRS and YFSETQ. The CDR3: CASSSTGPSTDTQYF. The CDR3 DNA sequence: TGCGCCAGCAGCTCGACCGGGCCTAGCACAGATACGCAGTATTTT. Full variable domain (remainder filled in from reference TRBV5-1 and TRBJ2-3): KAGVTQTPRYLIKTRGQQVTLSCSPISGHRSVSWYQQTPGQGLQFLFEYFSETQRNKGNFPGRFSGRQFSNSRSEMNVSTLELGDSALYLCASSSTGPSTDTQYFGPGTRLTVL.

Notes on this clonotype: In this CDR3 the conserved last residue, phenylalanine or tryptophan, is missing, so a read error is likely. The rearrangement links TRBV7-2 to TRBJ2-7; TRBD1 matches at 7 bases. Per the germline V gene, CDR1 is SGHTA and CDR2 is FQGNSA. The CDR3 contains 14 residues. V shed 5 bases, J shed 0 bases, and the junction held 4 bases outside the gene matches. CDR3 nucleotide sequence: TGTGCCAGCAGCCTGGGGACAGCCTCCTACGAGCAGTACTGC. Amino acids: CASSLGTASYEQYC.

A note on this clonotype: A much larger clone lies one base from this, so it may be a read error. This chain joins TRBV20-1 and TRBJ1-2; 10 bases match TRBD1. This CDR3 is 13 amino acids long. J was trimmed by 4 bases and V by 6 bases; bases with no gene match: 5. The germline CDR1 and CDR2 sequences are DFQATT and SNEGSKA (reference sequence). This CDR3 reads CSASDRGVYGYTF. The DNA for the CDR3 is TGCAGTGCATCGGACAGGGGGGTCTATGGCTACACCTTC.

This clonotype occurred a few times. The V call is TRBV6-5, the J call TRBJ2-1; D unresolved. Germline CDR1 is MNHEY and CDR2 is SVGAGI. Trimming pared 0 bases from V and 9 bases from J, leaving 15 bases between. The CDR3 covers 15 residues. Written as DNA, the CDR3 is TGTGCCAGCAGTTACTCGAACGAGCGTGTTGGTGAGCAGTTCTTC. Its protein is CASSYSNERVGEQFF.